What follows describes a single T cell receptor beta chain. Its target is not known. Each subset's genomic DNA was split evenly across several immunoSEQ plates. Method: immunoSEQ multiplex PCR; TCRdb's copy keeps in-frame clones and lacks some. The repertoire holds some 1,400,000 clones, around 97% seen once, with over 1% in the top ten. Negatively enriched CD4+ T cells were divided by CD45RA into naive and memory. These data belong to a study of shared clonotypes between healthy human individuals. Germline V gene data show CDR1 as LNHDA and CDR2 as SQIVND (reference sequence). The ends were cut back, 5 bases at V and 2 bases at J, with 13 bases in the middle. The CDR3 length is 14 residues. Study-wide results and limits: A generally larger estimated richness was seen in naive subsets than in memory subsets. Clonotype sharing across several donors was observed for 4.5% to 6.5% of naive CD4 clonotypes.

The chain employs TRBV19 and TRBJ2-7; D not certain. The clonotype was recovered from a man under 40 in good health. Sequencing input: naive CD4+ T cells sorted from blood. Subset described: CD45RA+ positively selected. The CDR3 DNA is TGTGCCAGTAGTTTACCGGACCGTGCCTACGAGCAGTACTTC. Protein: CASSLPDRAYEQYF.